This T cell receptor (beta chain) was identified in a study of CD8 T cells in Susac syndrome. As for the study in general: The Susac syndrome patients were therapy-naive, on corticosteroids, or on intravenous immunoglobulin alone at blood draw.

The CDR3 consists of 15 residues. CDR1 SGHTA and CDR2 FQGNSA come from the germline V gene. Trimming pared 4 bases from V and 1 base from J, leaving 11 bases between. Sequencing targeted TCR beta in T cells from blood (CD8+ and CD4+). When the RNA was reverse transcribed, random hexamers were used with an input of about 0.45 to 1 ug. It was immunoSEQ multiplex PCR that amplified TCR beta CDR3 across 54 Vbeta and 13 Jbeta. TCRdb ran MiXCR on the immunoSEQ multiplex PCR reads and lists one entry per CDR3 protein. In the table there are 100,000 to 150,000 distinct CDR3 sequences, roughly 95% of which are singletons.

This TCR derives from a human donor with Susac syndrome. Source material: CD4+ T cells from PBMCs. This rearrangement joins TRBV7-2 to TRBJ1-5, with D perhaps matching TRBD1 (5 bases). The chain's CDR3 is CASSSGGLSNQPQHF. CDR3 in DNA: TGTGCCAGCAGCTCTGGGGGGTTAAGCAATCAGCCCCAGCATTTT.